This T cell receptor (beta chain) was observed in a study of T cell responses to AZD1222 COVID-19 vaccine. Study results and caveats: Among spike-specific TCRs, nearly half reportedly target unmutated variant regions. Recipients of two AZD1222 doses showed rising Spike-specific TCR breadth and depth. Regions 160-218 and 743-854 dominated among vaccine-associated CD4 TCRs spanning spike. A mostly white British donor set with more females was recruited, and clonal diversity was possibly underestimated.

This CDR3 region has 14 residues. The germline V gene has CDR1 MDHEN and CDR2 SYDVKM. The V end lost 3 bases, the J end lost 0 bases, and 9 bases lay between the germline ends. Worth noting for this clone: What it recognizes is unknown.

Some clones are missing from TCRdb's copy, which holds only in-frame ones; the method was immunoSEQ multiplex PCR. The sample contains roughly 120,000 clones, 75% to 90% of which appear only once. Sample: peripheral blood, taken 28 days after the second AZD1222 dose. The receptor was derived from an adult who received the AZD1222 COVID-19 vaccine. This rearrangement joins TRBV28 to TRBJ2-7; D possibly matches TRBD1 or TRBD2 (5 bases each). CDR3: CASSLAGSSYEQYF. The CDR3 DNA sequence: TGTGCCAGCAGTTTGGCAGGGAGCTCCTACGAGCAGTACTTC.